A single sample gave rise to the 12 T cell receptor beta chains below, sequenced in a study of beta chain features in type 1 diabetes (dated by TCRdb to the late 2010s). These receptors have no identified antigens. The protocol used for the library was the immunoSEQ multiplex PCR assay. The entire amount of isolated RNA was reverse transcribed using the High Capacity cDNA Reverse Transcription Kit, so the sequenced TCRB transcripts were expressed ones. In its TCRdb copy, this immuneACCESS table keeps in-frame sequences only and misses some clones. Where compared with another copy, unresolved V genes explain less than half of these, and the others have no known cause. This sample gives some 700,000 clones in total; about an eighth of them show up just once. Jointly, the top ten make up around 0.022% of the sample. Summary of the overall study and its limitations: A moderate but significant shortening of TCRB CDR3 length was observed in type 1 diabetes patients in all four CD4+ subsets.

Sequences were obtained from naive CD4+ T cells from blood. The cell subset or site label, read with the paper, signifies: true naive CD4+ T cells. These receptors came from a man in his late teens or twenties with type 1 diabetes.

The rearrangement links TRBV6-5 to TRBJ1-3; the D gene is possibly TRBD1 (6 bases). With 5 bases removed from V and 9 bases from J, the gap between germline ends came to 17 bases. This CDR3 has 14 amino acids. Germline CDR1 is MNHEY and CDR2 is SVGAGI. The CDR3 DNA reads TGTGCCAGCAGTGCTCGGACAGTCGGCGGCACCATATATTTT. The encoded protein is CASSARTVGGTIYF.

The chain is built from TRBV29-1 and TRBJ1-1; maybe TRBD1 (5 bases). CDR3 length: 10 residues. Germline CDR1 is SQVTM and CDR2 is ANQGSEA. V lost 7 bases and J lost 11, with 14 bases in between. The CDR3 sequence: CSGRESGAFF. CDR3 bases: TGCAGCGGCAGGGAATCGGGGGCTTTCTTT.

V usage is TRBV4-1 and J usage is TRBJ1-4; D is perhaps TRBD1 (6 bases). The CDR3 runs to 16 residues. Germline V lookup: CDR1 MGHRA, CDR2 YSYEKL. The ends were cut back, 1 base at V and 5 bases at J, with 14 bases in the middle. The CDR3 coding sequence is TGCGCCAGCAGCCAAGGGTTCGGCAGGGGAAATGAAAAACTGTTTTTT. It translates to CASSQGFGRGNEKLFF.

This clone was observed a few times. The chain joins TRBV15 to TRBJ2-7; TRBD1 might be the D (5 bases). The ends were cut back, 2 bases at V and 2 bases at J, with 7 bases in the middle. Germline CDR1 LNHNV, CDR2 YYDKDF (reference sequence). This CDR3 comprises 13 residues. CDR3 amino acids: CATSRKGAYEQYF. As DNA, the CDR3 is TGTGCCACCAGCAGAAAAGGGGCCTACGAGCAGTACTTC.

The genes are TRBV10-3 and TRBJ2-7, with D perhaps given as TRBD1 or TRBD2 (5 bases each). V was pared by 0 bases and J by 5 bases, with 11 bases between. Germline V lookup: CDR1 ENHRY, CDR2 SYGVKD. This CDR3 has 14 residues. As DNA, the CDR3 is TGTGCCATCAGTGAGTCGAAGGGGACGGACGAGCAGTACTTC. Translated, it gives CAISESKGTDEQYF.

This rearrangement joins TRBV7-9 to TRBJ2-5, with TRBD1 matching 9 bases. CDR1 and CDR2 (germline): SEHNR, FQNEAQ (reference sequence). The CDR3 extends over 16 amino acids. The ends lost 5 bases at V and 1 base at J; junction bases unmatched: 8. CDR3 in DNA: TGTGCCAGCAGCCGACAGGGGGTCTGGGGCCAAGAGACCCAGTACTTC. Translated, it gives CASSRQGVWGQETQYF.

This clone was observed a few times. The V call is TRBV29-1, the J call TRBJ1-1, with 7 positions matching TRBD1. CDR1 is SQVTM, CDR2 ANQGSEA, per germline. The CDR3 length is 14 residues. The V and J ends lost 2 bases and 1 base, in that order; junction bases with no gene match: 4. DNA for the CDR3: TGCAGCGTTGAAAGGGGGCTGGGGAACACTGAAGCTTTCTTT. Translated, it gives CSVERGLGNTEAFF.

This clone was counted a few times. The chain is built from TRBV6-5 and TRBJ2-1; no clear D. The germline CDR1 and CDR2 sequences are MNHEY and SVGAGI. The CDR3 runs 13 residues. V gave up 2 bases and J gave up 3 bases, with 5 bases separating them. CDR3 DNA sequence: TGTGCCAGCAGTTACGCATACTACAATGAGCAGTTCTTC. It codes for CASSYAYYNEQFF.

The chain carries TRBV7-8 and TRBJ1-6, with D uncertain. V shed 5 bases and J shed 5 bases, with 7 bases lying between them. Germline V lookup: CDR1 SGHVS, CDR2 FQNEAQ. The CDR3 spans 13 residues. CDR3 loop: CASSDQDNSPLHF. DNA for the CDR3: TGTGCCAGCAGCGACCAGGATAATTCACCCCTCCACTTT.

This chain connects TRBV28 to TRBJ2-5; TRBD1 might be the D (6 bases). CDR3 size: 16 residues. Germline CDR1 and CDR2: MDHEN and SYDVKM. Deletions cut 6 bases from V and 0 bases from J, with 17 bases between. The CDR3 DNA reads as TGTGCCAGCAGGACCTATCAGGGGCGGAACCAAGAGACCCAGTACTTC. This codes for CASRTYQGRNQETQYF. Looking up the rest from reference TRBV28 and TRBJ2-5 gives the full variable domain: DVKVTQSSRYLVKRTGEKVFLECVQDMDHENMFWYRQDPGLGLRLIYFSYDVKMKEKGDIPEGYSVSREKKERFSLILESASTNQTSMYLCASRTYQGRNQETQYFGPGTRLLVL.

This clone was counted a few times. This rearrangement joins TRBV10-3 to TRBJ2-3, with 12 positions matching TRBD2. The length of the CDR3 is 14 residues. Germline V lookup: CDR1 ENHRY, CDR2 SYGVKD. J was trimmed by 3 bases and V by 10 bases; bases with no gene match: 5. The CDR3 DNA is TGTGCCACCCTAGGACTAGCGGGGACAGATACGCAGTATTTT. This sequence encodes CATLGLAGTDTQYF.

A few counts support this clone. The genes are TRBV28 and TRBJ1-4, with TRBD1 matching 7 bases. The CDR3 is 14 amino acids. Looked up from germline, CDR1 is MDHEN and CDR2 is SYDVKM. V dropped 4 bases and J dropped 7; count of bases not matched to a gene: 6. The CDR3 region has the DNA TGTGCCAGCAGTTCGACAGGGCCGGGTGAAAAACTGTTTTTT. Its translation: CASSSTGPGEKLFF. Complete variable domain (other parts from reference TRBV28 and TRBJ1-4): DVKVTQSSRYLVKRTGEKVFLECVQDMDHENMFWYRQDPGLGLRLIYFSYDVKMKEKGDIPEGYSVSREKKERFSLILESASTNQTSMYLCASSSTGPGEKLFFGSGTQLSVL.